The rows below give T cell receptor beta chains drawn from one sample of a study of OX40 agonist ivuxolimab in advanced cancers. TCRdb keeps only in-frame clones here, not all; method: immunoSEQ multiplex PCR. Of tens of thousands of clones listed, roughly nine tenths are singletons. The sample in question was CD4+ or CD8+ T cells sorted from blood, obtained in a trial of the OX40 agonist ivuxolimab. The receptors come from an adult with an advanced solid tumor such as melanoma, head and neck, liver or kidney cancer. Both conserved end residues are part of each CDR3. A D gene is named only where the DNA matches it firmly. The size entry is marked missing in some rows and otherwise reads once, few, many or a size class.

TRBJ2-7	-	-	TRBV10-1	TGCGCCAGCAGTGAGTATCCAGACGGACAGACGAAGTCCTACGAGCAGTACTTC	CASSEYPDGQTKSYEQYF
TRBJ2-3	-	-	TRBV28	TGTGCCAGCAGTTCTTCAGGGTTGACGCAGTATTTT	CASSSSGLTQYF
TRBJ2-7	-	TRBD1	TRBV19	TGTGCCACCCTGGGACAGGGATTGTACGAGCAGTACTTC	CATLGQGLYEQYF
TRBJ2-7	-	-	TRBV6-6	TGTGCCAGCACCCAATGGGGAGGCGAGCAGTACTTC	CASTQWGGEQYF
TRBJ2-7	-	TRBD2	TRBV28	TGTGCCAGCAGCCGTAGCGGGAGTAGCTACGAGCAGTACTTC	CASSRSGSSYEQYF
TRBJ1-1	-	-	TRBV5-1	TGCGCCAGCACCTCGCCGGGGGTGGGTGAAGCTTTCTTT	CASTSPGVGEAFF
TRBJ2-1	-	-	TRBV5-4	TGTGCCAGCAGCTTGGGCGGGGACAATACCTACAATGAGCAGTTCTTC	CASSLGGDNTYNEQFF
TRBJ2-7	-	-	TRBV21-1	TGTGCCAGCAGCAAAGCCGGGCTAGCGGGAGGGTCCTACGAGCAGTACTTC	CASSKAGLAGGSYEQYF
TRBJ2-3	-	TRBD2	TRBV11-3	TGTGCCAGCAGCTTAGGACTAGCGGGGTTGGCAGATACGCAGTATTTT	CASSLGLAGLADTQYF
TRBJ1-3	-	-	TRBV19	TGTGCCAGTAGCTTAACGGGACCGAGCTCTGGAAACACCATATATTTT	CASSLTGPSSGNTIYF
TRBJ1-2	-	TRBD1	TRBV30	TGTGCCTGCCGGGACAGCAACTATGGCTACACCTTC	CACRDSNYGYTF
TRBJ2-4	-	-	TRBV2	TGTGCCAGCAGCGGGATGTTTAAGGATAGCATTCAGTACTTC	CASSGMFKDSIQYF
TRBJ2-7	-	-	TRBV7-2	TGTGCCAGCAGCTTAGTACGTGGGGAATCCTACGAGCAGTACTTC	CASSLVRGESYEQYF
TRBJ2-5	few	TRBD1	TRBV10-3	TGTGCCATATCTGCCGCTCCGGGACAGAACCAAGAGACCCAGTACTTC	CAISAAPGQNQETQYF
TRBJ1-3	-	-	TRBV5-1	TGCGCCAGCAGCTTACAGGGAGCCCTCTCTGGAAACACCATATATTTT	CASSLQGALSGNTIYF
TRBJ2-1	-	TRBD2	TRBV15	TGTGCCACCAGCGGCCGTGGACTAGCGGGTCTCTACAATGAGCAGTTCTTC	CATSGRGLAGLYNEQFF
TRBJ1-1	-	-	TRBV5-1	TGCGCCAGCAGCCGCAAGGAGGTCAGGGGTGAAGCTTTCTTT	CASSRKEVRGEAFF